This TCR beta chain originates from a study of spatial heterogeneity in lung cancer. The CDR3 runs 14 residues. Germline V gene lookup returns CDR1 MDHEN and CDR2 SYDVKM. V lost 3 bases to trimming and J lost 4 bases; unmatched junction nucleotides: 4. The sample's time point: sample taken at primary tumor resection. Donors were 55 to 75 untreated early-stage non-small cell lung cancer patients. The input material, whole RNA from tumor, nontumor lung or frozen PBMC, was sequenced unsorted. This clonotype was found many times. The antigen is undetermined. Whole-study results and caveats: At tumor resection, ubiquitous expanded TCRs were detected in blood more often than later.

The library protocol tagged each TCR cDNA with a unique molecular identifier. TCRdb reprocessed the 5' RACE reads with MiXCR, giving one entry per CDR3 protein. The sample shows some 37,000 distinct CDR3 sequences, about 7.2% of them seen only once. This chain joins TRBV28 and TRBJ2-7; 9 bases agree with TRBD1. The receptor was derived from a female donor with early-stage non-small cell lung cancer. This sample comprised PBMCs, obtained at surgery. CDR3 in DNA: TGTGCCAGCAGTTTTGGGACAGGGCGATACGAGCAGTACTTC. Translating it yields CASSFGTGRYEQYF.